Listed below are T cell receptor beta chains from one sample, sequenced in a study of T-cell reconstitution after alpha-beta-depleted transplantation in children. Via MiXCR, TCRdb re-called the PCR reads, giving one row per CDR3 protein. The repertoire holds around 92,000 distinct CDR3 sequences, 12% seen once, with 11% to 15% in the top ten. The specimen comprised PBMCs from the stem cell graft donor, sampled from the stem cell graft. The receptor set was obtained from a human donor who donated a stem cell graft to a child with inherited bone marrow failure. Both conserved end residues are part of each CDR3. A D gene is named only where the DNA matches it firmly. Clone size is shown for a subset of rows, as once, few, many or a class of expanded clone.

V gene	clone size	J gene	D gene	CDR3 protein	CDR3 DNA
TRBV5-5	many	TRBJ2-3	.	CASSLVGRGMPDTQYF	TGTGCCAGCAGCTTGGTGGGTCGGGGGATGCCAGATACGCAGTATTTT
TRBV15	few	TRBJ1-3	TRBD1	CATSRGDRAPGNTIYF	TGTGCCACCAGCAGAGGGGACAGGGCGCCTGGAAACACCATATATTTT
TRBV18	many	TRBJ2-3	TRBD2	CASLVTSGSTDTQYF	TGTGCCAGCTTAGTCACTAGCGGAAGCACAGATACGCAGTATTTT
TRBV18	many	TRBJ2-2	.	CASSPVGANTGELFF	TGTGCCAGCTCACCAGTCGGTGCGAACACCGGGGAGCTGTTTTTT
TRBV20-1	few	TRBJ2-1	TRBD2	CSARDLTSGSDEQFF	TGCAGTGCTAGAGACCTGACTAGCGGGTCGGATGAGCAGTTCTTC
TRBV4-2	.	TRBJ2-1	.	CASSQIPSGDPDNEQFF	TGTGCCAGCAGCCAGATCCCCTCGGGGGACCCTGACAATGAGCAGTTCTTC
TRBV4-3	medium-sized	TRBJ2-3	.	CASSQSPPVYDSSTDTQYF	TGCGCCAGCAGCCAATCTCCTCCTGTCTACGATTCTAGCACAGATACGCAGTATTTT
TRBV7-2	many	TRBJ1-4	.	CASSLDRVTNEKLFF	TGTGCCAGCAGCTTAGATAGGGTAACTAATGAAAAACTGTTTTTT
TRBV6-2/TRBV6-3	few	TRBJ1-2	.	CASSYSTGPYGYTF	TGTGCCAGCAGTTACTCGACTGGGCCGTATGGCTACACCTTC
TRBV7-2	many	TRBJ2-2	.	CASSLGTALSTGELFF	TGTGCCAGCAGCCTAGGGACCGCCCTATCCACCGGGGAGCTGTTTTTT
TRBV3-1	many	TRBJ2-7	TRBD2	CASSPASGAYEQYF	TGTGCCAGCAGCCCGGCTAGCGGAGCCTACGAGCAGTACTTC
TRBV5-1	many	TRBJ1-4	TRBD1	CASSSGQGEEKLFF	TGCGCCAGCAGCTCGGGACAGGGGGAGGAAAAACTGTTTTTT
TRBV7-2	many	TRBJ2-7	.	CASSLAGGGYFEQYF	TGTGCCAGCAGCTTAGCGGGAGGGGGCTACTTTGAGCAGTACTTC
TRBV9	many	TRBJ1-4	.	CASSATSPGWDLNEKLFF	TGTGCCAGCAGCGCCACCTCCCCTGGATGGGACCTCAATGAAAAACTGTTTTTT
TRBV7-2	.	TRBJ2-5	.	CASSLAGRDQETQYF	TGTGCCAGCAGCTTAGCCGGCAGGGACCAAGAGACCCAGTACTTC
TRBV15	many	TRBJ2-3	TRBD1	CATSTWTGGTDTQYF	TGTGCCACCAGCACTTGGACAGGGGGCACAGATACGCAGTATTTT
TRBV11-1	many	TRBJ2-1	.	CASSSVGLSYNEQFF	TGTGCCAGCAGCTCTGTAGGGTTGTCCTACAATGAGCAGTTCTTC
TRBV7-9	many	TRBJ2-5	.	CASSPPSRVIQETQYF	TGTGCCAGCAGCCCCCCATCTAGGGTGATCCAAGAGACCCAGTACTTC
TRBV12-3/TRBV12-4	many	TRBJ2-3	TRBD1	CASSPGQGNTQYF	TGTGCCAGCAGTCCCGGACAGGGAAATACGCAGTATTTT
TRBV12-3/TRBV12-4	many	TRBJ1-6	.	CASTPGYTQGPLHF	TGTGCCAGCACTCCTGGGTATACCCAGGGTCCCCTCCACTTT
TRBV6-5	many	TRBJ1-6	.	CASSYGQGGNSPLHF	TGTGCCAGCAGTTACGGGCAGGGAGGGAATTCACCCCTCCACTTT
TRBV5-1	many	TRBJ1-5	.	CASSPGAPGDGEQPQHF	TGCGCCAGCAGCCCTGGGGCCCCAGGGGACGGCGAGCAGCCCCAGCATTTT
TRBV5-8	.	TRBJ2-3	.	CASSLDISTDTQYF	TGTGCCAGCAGCTTGGACATTAGCACAGATACGCAGTATTTT
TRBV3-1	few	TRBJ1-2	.	CASSRDTTNYGYTF	TGTGCCAGCAGCCGGGACACGACTAACTATGGCTACACCTTC
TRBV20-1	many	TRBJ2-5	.	CSARDGRDTTETQYF	TGCAGTGCTAGAGATGGGCGGGACACCACAGAGACCCAGTACTTC
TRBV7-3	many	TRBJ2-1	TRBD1	CASSPTGTGDEQFF	TGTGCCAGCAGCCCTACCGGGACAGGGGATGAGCAGTTCTTC
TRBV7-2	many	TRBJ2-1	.	CASSLAGGTSYNEQFF	TGTGCCAGCAGCTTAGCCGGTGGAACATCCTACAATGAGCAGTTCTTC
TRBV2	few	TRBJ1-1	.	CATTKGIGAFF	TGTGCCACAACTAAGGGGATAGGGGCTTTCTTT
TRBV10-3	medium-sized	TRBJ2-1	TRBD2	CAISDNSGGDYNEQFF	TGTGCCATCAGTGATAATAGCGGGGGAGATTACAATGAGCAGTTCTTC
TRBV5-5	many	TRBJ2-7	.	CASNQARAGHEQYF	TGTGCCAGCAACCAGGCCAGGGCAGGCCACGAGCAGTACTTC
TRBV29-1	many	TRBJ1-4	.	CSVLQATNEKLFF	TGCAGCGTTTTACAGGCAACTAATGAAAAACTGTTTTTT
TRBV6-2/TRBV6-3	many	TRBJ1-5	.	CASSYTSGHQPQHF	TGTGCCAGCAGTTACACGTCAGGGCATCAGCCCCAGCATTTT
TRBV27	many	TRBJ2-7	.	CASSLRREFHYEQYF	TGTGCCAGCAGTTTACGCAGGGAATTCCACTACGAGCAGTACTTC
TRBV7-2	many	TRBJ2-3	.	CASSLAAGADTQYF	TGTGCCAGCAGCTTAGCGGCCGGAGCAGATACGCAGTATTTT
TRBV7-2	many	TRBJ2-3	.	CASSYRDNPADTQYF	TGTGCCAGCAGCTACCGGGACAACCCCGCGGATACGCAGTATTTT